Detailed here is one TCR beta chain. Primers for the PCR totalled 60 Vbeta and 13 Jbeta. Sequencing was performed with immunoSEQ multiplex PCR; in TCRdb, only in-frame clones are kept and a portion is missing. Of some 57,000 clones in the sample, around 89% were seen once. V dropped 5 bases and J dropped 9 bases, with 20 bases sitting between them. Germline values: CDR1 SGHVS, CDR2 FNYEAQ. The CDR3 is made up of 15 amino acids. This record comes from a study of cytomegalovirus exposure and HLA in healthy donors. The specimen was PBMCs. This TCR was sampled from a man younger than 45 in good health and CMV-seropositive. This chain uses TRBV7-6 with TRBJ2-1, with a possible D match to TRBD2 (5 bases). The CDR3 region is CASSAIFTSGSEQFF. The CDR3 nucleotides read TGTGCCAGCAGCGCTATATTTACATCGGGGAGTGAGCAGTTCTTC.